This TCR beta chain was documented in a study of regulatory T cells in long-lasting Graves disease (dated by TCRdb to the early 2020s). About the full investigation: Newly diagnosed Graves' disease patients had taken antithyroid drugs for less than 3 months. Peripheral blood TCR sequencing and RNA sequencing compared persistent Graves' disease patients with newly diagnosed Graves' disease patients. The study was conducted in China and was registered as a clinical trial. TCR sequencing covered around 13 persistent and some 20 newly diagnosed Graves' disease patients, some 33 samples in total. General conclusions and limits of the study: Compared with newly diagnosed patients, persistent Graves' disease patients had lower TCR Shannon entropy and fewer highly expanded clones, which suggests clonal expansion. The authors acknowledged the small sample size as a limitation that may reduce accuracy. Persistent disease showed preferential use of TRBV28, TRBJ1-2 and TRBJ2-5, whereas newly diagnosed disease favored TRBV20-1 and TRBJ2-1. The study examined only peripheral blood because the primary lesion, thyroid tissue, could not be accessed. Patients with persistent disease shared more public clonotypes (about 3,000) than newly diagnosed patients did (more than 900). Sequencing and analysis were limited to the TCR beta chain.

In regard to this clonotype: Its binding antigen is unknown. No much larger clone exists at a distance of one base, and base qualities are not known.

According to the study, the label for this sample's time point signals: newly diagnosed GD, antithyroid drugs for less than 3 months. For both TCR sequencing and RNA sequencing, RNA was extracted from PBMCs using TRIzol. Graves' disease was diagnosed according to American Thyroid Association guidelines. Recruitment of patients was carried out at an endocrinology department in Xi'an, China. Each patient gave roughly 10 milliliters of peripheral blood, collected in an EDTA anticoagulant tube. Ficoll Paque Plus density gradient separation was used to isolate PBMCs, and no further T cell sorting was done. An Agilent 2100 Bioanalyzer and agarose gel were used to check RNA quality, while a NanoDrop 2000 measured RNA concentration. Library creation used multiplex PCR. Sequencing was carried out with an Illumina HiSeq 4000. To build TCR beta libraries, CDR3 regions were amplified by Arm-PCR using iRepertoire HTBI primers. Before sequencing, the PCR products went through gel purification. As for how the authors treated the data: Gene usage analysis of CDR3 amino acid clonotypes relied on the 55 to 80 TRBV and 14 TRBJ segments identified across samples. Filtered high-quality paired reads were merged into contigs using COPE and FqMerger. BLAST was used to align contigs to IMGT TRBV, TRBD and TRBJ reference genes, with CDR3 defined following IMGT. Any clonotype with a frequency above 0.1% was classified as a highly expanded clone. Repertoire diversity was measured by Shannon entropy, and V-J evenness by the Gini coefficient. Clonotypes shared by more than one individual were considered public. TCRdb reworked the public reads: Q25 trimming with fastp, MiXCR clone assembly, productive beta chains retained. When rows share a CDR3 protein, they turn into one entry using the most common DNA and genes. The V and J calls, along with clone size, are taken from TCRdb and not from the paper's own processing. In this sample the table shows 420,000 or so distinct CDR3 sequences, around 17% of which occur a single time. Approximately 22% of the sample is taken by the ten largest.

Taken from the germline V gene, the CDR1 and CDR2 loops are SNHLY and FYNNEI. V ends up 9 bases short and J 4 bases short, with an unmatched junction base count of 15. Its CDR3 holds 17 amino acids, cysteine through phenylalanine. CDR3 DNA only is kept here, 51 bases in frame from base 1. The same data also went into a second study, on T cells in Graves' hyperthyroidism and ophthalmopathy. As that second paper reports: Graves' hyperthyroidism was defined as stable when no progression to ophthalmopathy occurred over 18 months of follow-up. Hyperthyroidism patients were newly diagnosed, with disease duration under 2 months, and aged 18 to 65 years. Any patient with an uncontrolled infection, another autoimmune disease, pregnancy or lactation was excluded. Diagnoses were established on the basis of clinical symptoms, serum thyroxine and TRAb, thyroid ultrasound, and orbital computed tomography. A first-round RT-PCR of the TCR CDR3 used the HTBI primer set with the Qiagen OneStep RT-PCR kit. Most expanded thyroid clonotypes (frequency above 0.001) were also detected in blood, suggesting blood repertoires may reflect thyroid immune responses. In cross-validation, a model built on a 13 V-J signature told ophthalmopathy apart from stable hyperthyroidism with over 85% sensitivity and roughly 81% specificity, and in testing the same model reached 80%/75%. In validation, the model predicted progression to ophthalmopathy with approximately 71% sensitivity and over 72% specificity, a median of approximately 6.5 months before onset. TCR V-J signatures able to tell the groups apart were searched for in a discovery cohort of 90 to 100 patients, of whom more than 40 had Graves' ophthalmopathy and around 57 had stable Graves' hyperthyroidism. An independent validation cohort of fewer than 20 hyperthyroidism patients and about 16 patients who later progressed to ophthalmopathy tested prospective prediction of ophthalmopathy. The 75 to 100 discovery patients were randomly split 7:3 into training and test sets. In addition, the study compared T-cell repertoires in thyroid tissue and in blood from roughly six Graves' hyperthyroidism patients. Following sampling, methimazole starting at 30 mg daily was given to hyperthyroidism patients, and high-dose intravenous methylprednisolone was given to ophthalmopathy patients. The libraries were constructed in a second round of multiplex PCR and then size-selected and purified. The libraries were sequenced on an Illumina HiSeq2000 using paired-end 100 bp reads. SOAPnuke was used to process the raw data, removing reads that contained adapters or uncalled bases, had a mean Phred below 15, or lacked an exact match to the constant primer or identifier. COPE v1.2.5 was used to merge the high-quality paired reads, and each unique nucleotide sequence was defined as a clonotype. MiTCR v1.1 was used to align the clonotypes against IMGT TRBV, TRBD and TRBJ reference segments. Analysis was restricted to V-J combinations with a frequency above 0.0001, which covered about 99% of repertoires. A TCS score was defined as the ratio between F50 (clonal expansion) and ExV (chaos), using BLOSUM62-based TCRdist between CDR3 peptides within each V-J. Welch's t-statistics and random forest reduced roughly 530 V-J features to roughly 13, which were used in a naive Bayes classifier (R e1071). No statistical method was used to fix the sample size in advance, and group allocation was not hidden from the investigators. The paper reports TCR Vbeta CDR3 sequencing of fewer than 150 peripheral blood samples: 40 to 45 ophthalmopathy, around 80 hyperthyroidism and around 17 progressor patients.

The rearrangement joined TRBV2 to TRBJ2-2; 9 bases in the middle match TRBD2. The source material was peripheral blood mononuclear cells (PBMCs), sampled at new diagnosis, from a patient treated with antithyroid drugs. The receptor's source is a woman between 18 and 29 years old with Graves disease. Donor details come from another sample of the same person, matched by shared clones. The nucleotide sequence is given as TGTGCCAGTGTGGGGCTAGCGGGAACGAGTATCACCGGGGAGCTGTTTTTT. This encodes CASVGLAGTSITGELFF. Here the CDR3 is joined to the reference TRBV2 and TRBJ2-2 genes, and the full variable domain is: EPEVTQTPSHQVTQMGQEVILRCVPISNHLYFYWYRQILGQKVEFLVSFYNNEISEKSEIFDDQFSVERPDGSNFTLKIRSTKLEDSAMYFCASVGLAGTSITGELFFGEGSRLTVL.